The clone carrying this TCR beta chain was seen only a few times. Its target is not known. 60 Vbeta and 13 Jbeta primers were used in PCR. Data came from immunoSEQ multiplex PCR; TCRdb stores just in-frame clones and leaves some out. The data show about 190,000 clones, with 70% to 80% seen just once and 2% to 2.5% held by the top ten. The data originate from a study of cytomegalovirus exposure and HLA in healthy donors. The donors were healthy bone marrow donors. Broader study findings: Among TCR beta chains, those listed as cytomegalovirus-associated numbered about 150.

Germline V gene lookup returns CDR1 SNHLY and CDR2 FYNNEI. V lost 1 base and J lost 8, with 14 bases in between. The CDR3 is 15 amino acids. Material for sequencing was PBMCs. The V call is TRBV2, the J call TRBJ1-4; tentative D call: TRBD1 (5 bases). The receptor was isolated from a woman in her twenties or thirties in good health and CMV-seropositive. CDR3 loop: CASSEVAGRNEKLFF. The CDR3 region has the DNA TGTGCCAGCAGTGAAGTGGCAGGGAGGAACGAAAAACTGTTTTTT.